This T cell receptor beta chain stems from a study of identical twins. The V segment lost 5 bases and the J segment 6 bases; nucleotides outside the gene matches: 14. Germline assignment: CDR1 SGHTA and CDR2 FQGTGA. The length of the CDR3 is 18 residues. MiXCR was run by TCRdb on the 5' RACE reads, yielding one entry per CDR3 protein. The data contain under 250,000 distinct CDR3 sequences, 6% to 9% of them singletons. This clonotype occurred many times. This same sample was also taken into another study, of yellow fever vaccine responses in identical twins.

The clonotype comes from a young woman in good health. The source material was memory (CD45RO+) T cells sorted from blood. V and J are TRBV7-3 and TRBJ2-2, with TRBD2 matching 11 bases. The CDR3 region has the DNA TGTGCCAGCAGCACTAGCGGGGGTCGACCCTTGATCGCCGGGGAGCTGTTTTTT. Residues: CASSTSGGRPLIAGELFF.